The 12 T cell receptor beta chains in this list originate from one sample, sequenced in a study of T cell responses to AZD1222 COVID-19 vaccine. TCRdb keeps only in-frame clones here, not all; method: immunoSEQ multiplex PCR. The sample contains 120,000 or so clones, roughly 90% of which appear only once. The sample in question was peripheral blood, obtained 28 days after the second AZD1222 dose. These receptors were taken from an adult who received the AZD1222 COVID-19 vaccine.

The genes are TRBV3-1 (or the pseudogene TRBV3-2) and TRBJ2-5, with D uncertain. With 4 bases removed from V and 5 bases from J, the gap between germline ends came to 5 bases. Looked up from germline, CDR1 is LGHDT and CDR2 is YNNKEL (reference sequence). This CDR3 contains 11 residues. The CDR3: CASSPGETQYF. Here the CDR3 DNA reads TGTGCCAGCAGCCCGGGCGAGACCCAGTACTTC.

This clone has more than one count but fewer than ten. The CDR3 DNA follows: TGTGCCAGCCGTCTGGACGGAGTCTATGGCTACACCTTC. This codes for CASRLDGVYGYTF. The chain links TRBV2 to TRBJ1-2; no clear D. The CDR3 is made up of 13 amino acids. The V end was cut by 8 bases, the J end by 4 bases, with 14 bases between. Germline V gives CDR1 SNHLY, CDR2 FYNNEI. Variable domain in full (rest from reference TRBV2 and TRBJ1-2): EPEVTQTPSHQVTQMGQEVILRCVPISNHLYFYWYRQILGQKVEFLVSFYNNEISEKSEIFDDQFSVERPDGSNFTLKIRSTKLEDSAMYFCASRLDGVYGYTFGSGTRLTVV.

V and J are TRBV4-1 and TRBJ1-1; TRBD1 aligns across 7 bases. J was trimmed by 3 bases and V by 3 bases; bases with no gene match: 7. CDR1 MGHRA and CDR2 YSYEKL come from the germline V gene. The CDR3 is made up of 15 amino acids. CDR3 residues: CASSHLDRDHTEAFF. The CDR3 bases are TGCGCCAGCAGCCACCTAGACAGGGACCACACTGAAGCTTTCTTT.

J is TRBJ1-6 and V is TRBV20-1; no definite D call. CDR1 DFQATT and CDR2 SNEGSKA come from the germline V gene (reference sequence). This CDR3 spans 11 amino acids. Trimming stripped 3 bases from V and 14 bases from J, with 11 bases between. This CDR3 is CSASLPRALHF. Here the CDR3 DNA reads TGCAGTGCTAGCCTGCCCCGGGCCCTCCACTTT.

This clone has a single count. This CDR3 is CASSQADSNQPQHF. The CDR3 nucleotides read TGTGCCAGCAGCCAGGCGGACAGCAATCAGCCCCAGCATTTT. The chain links TRBV3-1 (or the pseudogene TRBV3-2) to TRBJ1-5, with D hard to call. The CDR3 contains 14 residues. The V end was cut by 3 bases, the J end by 1 base, with 7 bases between. Germline CDR1 LGHDT, CDR2 YNNKEL (reference sequence).

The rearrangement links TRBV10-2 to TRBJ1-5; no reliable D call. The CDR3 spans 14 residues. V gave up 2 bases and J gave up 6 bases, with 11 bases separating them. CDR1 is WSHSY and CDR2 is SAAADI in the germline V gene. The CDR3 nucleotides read TGCGCCAGCAGTGAGATCGGATGGGGTCAGCCCCAGCATTTT. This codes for CASSEIGWGQPQHF.

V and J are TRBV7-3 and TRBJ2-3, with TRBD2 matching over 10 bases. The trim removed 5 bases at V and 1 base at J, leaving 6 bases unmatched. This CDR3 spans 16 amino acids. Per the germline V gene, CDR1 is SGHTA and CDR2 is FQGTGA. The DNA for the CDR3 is TGTGCCAGCAGCCCAGCTCTAGCGGGGGGCACAGATACGCAGTATTTT. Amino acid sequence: CASSPALAGGTDTQYF.

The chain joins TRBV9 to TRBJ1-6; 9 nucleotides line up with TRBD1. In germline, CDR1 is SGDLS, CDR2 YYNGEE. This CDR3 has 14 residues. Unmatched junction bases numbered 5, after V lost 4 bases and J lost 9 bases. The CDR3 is CASSFRTGASPLHF. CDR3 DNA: TGTGCCAGCAGCTTCAGGACAGGGGCTTCACCCCTCCACTTT.

CDR3 DNA: TGCGCCAGCAGCCCCCAGGGGGAGGCTTATGGCTACACCTTC. Translation gives CASSPQGEAYGYTF. The chain carries TRBV5-1 and TRBJ1-2, with 7 nucleotides matching TRBD1. Germline V gene lookup returns CDR1 SGHRS and CDR2 YFSETQ. CDR3 length equals 14 residues. The ends lost 4 bases at V and 5 bases at J; junction bases unmatched: 8.

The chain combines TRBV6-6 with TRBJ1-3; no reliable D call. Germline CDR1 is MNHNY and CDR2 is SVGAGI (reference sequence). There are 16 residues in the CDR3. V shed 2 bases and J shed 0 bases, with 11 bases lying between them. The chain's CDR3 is CASSYAPGYSGNTIYF. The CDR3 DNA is TGTGCCAGCAGTTACGCCCCTGGATACTCTGGAAACACCATATATTTT.

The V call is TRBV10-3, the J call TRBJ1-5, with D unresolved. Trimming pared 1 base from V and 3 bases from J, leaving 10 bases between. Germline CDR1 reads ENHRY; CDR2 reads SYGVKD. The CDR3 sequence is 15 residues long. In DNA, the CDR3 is TGTGCCATCAGTGAGTTCGGCCAGCTCAATCAGCCCCAGCATTTT. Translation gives CAISEFGQLNQPQHF.

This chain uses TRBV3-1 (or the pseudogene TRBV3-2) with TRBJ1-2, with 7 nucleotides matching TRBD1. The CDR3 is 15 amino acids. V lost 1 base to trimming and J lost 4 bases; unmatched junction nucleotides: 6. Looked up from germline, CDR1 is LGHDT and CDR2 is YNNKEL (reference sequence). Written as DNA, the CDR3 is TGTGCCAGCAGCCAAGCGTACAGGGGAAGCTATGGCTACACCTTC. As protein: CASSQAYRGSYGYTF.